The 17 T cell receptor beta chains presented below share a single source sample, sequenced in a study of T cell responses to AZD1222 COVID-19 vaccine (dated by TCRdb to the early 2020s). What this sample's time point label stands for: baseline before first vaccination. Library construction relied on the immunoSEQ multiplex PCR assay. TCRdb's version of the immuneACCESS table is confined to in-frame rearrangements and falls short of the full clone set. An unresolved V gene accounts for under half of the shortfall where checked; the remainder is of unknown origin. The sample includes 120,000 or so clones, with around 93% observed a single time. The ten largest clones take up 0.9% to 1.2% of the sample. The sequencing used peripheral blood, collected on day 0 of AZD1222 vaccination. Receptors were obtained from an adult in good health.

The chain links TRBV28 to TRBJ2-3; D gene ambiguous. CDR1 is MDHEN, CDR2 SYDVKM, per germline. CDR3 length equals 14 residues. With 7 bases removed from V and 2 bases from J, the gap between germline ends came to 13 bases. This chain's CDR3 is CASTLWQSTDTQYF. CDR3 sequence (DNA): TGTGCCAGCACCTTGTGGCAGTCCACAGATACGCAGTATTTT.

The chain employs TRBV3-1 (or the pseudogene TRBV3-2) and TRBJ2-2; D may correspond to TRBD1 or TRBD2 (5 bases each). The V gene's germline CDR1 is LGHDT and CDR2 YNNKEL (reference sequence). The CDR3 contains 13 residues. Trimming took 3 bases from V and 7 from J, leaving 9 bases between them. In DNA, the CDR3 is TGTGCCAGCAGCCAGGGGGATGGCGGGGAGCTGTTTTTT. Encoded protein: CASSQGDGGELFF.

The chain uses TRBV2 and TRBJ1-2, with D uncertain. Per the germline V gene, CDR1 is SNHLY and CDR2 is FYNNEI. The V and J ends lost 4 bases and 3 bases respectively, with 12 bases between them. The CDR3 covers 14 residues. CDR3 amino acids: CASSAPNKYYGYTF. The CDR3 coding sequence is TGTGCCAGCAGTGCCCCTAACAAGTACTATGGCTACACCTTC. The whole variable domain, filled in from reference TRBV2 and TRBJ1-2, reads EPEVTQTPSHQVTQMGQEVILRCVPISNHLYFYWYRQILGQKVEFLVSFYNNEISEKSEIFDDQFSVERPDGSNFTLKIRSTKLEDSAMYFCASSAPNKYYGYTFGSGTRLTVV.

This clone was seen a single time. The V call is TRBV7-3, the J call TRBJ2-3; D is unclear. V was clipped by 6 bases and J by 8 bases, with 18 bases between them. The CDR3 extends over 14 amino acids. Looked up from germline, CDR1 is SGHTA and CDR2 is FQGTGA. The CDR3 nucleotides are TGTGCCAGCAGAGCCGGGCCTTCTTCGCCTACGCAGTATTTT. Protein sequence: CASRAGPSSPTQYF. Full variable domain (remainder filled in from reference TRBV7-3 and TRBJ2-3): GAGVSQTPSNKVTEKGKYVELRCDPISGHTALYWYRQSLGQGPEFLIYFQGTGAADDSGLPNDRFFAVRPEGSVSTLKIQRTERGDSAVYLCASRAGPSSPTQYFGPGTRLTVL.

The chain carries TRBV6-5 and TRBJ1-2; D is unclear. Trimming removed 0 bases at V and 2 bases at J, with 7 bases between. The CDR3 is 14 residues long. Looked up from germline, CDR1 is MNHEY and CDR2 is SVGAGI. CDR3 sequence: CASSYSGKNYGYTF. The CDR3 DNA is TGTGCCAGCAGTTACTCGGGGAAAAACTATGGCTACACCTTC.

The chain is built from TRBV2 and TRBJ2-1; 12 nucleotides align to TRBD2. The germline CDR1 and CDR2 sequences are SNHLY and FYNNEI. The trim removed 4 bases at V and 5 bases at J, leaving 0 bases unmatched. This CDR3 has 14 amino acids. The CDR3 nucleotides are TGTGCCAGCAGTGGGACTAGCGGGAACAATGAGCAGTTCTTC. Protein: CASSGTSGNNEQFF.

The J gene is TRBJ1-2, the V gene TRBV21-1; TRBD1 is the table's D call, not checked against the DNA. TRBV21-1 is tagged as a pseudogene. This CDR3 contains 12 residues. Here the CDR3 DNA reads TGTGCCAGCAGCAGACAGGGTAACGGCTACACCTTC. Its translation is CASSRQGNGYTF.

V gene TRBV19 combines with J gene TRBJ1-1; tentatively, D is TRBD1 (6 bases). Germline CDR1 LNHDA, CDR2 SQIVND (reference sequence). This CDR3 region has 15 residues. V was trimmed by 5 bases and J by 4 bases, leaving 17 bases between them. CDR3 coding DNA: TGTGCCAGTAGTCCGACGGGGCTCAGGGGCACTGAAGCTTTCTTT. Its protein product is CASSPTGLRGTEAFF.

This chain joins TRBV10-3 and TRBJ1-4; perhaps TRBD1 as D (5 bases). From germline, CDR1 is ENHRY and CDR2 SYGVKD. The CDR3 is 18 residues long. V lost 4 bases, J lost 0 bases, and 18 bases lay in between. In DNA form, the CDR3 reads TGTGCCATCAGTGCAAGGTGGTTGGGGGGTGCAACTAATGAAAAACTGTTTTTT. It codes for CAISARWLGGATNEKLFF.

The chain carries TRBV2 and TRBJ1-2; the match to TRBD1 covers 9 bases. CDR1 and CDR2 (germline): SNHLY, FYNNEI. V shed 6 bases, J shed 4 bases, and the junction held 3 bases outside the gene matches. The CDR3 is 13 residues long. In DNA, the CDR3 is TGTGCCAGCAGGGACAGGGGCCCCTATGGCTACACCTTC. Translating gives CASRDRGPYGYTF.

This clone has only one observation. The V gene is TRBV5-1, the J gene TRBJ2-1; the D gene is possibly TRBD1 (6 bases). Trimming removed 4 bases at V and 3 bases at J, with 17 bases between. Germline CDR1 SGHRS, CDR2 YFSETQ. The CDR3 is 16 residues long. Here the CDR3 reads CASSPTEGHRYNEQFF. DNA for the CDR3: TGCGCCAGCAGCCCAACCGAGGGACACCGCTACAATGAGCAGTTCTTC.

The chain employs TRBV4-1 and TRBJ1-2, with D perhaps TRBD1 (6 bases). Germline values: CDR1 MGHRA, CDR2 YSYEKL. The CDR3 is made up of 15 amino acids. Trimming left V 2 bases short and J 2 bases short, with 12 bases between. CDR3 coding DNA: TGCGCCAGCAGCCAACCCGGGACACTGAACTATGGCTACACCTTC. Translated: CASSQPGTLNYGYTF.

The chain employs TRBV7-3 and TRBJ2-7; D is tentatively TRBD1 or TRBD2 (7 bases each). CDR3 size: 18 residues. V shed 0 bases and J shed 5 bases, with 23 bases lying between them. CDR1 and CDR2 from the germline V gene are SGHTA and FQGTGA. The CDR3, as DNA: TGTGCCAGCAGCTTAACCCACGAGGTCAGGGGGGGAGGAAACGAGCAGTACTTC. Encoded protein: CASSLTHEVRGGGNEQYF.

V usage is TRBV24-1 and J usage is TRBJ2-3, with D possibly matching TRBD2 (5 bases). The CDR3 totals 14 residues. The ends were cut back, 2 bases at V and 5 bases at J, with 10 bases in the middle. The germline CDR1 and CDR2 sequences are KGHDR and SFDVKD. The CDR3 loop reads CATSDSTGKDTQYF. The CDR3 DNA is TGTGCCACCAGTGATTCCACCGGGAAAGATACGCAGTATTTT.

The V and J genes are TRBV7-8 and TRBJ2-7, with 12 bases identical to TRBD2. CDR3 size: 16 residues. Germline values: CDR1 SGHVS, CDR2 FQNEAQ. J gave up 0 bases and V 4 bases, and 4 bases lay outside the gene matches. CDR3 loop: CASSSTSGGPSYEQYF. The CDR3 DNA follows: TGTGCCAGCAGCTCGACTAGCGGGGGCCCCTCCTACGAGCAGTACTTC.

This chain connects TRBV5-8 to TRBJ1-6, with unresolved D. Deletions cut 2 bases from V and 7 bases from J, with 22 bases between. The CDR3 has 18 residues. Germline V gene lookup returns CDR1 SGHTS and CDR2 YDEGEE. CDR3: CASSFFRGPNPVNSPLHF. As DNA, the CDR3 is TGTGCCAGCAGCTTCTTTCGCGGTCCCAACCCTGTCAATTCACCCCTCCACTTT. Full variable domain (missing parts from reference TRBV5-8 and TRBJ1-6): EAGVTQSPTHLIKTRGQQATLRCSPISGHTSVYWYQQALGLGLQFLLWYDEGEERNRGNFPPRFSGRQFPNYSSELNVNALELEDSALYLCASSFFRGPNPVNSPLHFGNGTRLTVT.

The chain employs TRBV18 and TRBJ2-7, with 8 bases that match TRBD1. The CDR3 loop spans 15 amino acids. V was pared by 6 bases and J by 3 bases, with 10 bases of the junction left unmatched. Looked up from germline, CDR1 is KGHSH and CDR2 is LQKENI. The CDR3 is CASSSGGQGGYEQYF. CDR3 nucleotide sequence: TGTGCCAGCTCCTCTGGAGGACAGGGAGGCTACGAGCAGTACTTC.